This T cell receptor (beta chain) was obtained from a study of response to subunit inactivated influenza vaccine. Per germline, CDR1 MGHDK and CDR2 SYGVNS. V gave up 2 bases and J gave up 1 base, with 11 bases separating them. The CDR3 totals 15 residues. At least ten counts were recorded for this clonotype. One entry per CDR3 protein, called by TCRdb with MiXCR from the RT-PCR reads. The sample lists approximately 170,000 distinct CDR3 sequences, approximately 15% seen once, with about 25% in the top ten. The receptor's source is a man aged 50-60 years who received an inactivated influenza vaccine. The material sequenced was CD8+ T cells sorted from PBMCs, taken roughly 5 days after vaccination. The chain has TRBV25-1 and TRBJ1-1; D may be TRBD1 (5 bases). For the CDR3, the DNA is TGTGCCAGCAGTGAAGTGGGACCGCAGAACACTGAAGCTTTCTTT. It is translated as CASSEVGPQNTEAFF. The full variable domain, completed using reference TRBV25-1 and TRBJ1-1, is EADIYQTPRYLVIGTGKKITLECSQTMGHDKMYWYQQDPGMELHLIHYSYGVNSTEKGDLSSESTVSRIRTEHFPLTLESARPSHTSQYLCASSEVGPQNTEAFFGQGTRLTVV.